This T cell receptor beta chain came from a study of blood T cell repertoires in COVID-19. Overall study context: Spain, Italy and the United States supplied samples that represented acute and convalescent COVID-19. In each case, the material was cDNA or gDNA derived from T cells, B-cell-depleted T cells, or PBMCs.

CDR3 length: 17 amino acids. Germline V gene data show CDR1 as LNHDA and CDR2 as SQIVND (reference sequence). Unmatched junction bases numbered 15, after V lost 7 bases and J lost 3 bases. As originally analysed: Reference gene primer amplification in the assay estimated nucleated cell counts. This table comes from immunoSEQ multiplex PCR, and its TCRdb copy is limited to in-frame clones, with some not included. Clone size and the V and J calls come from that table; the DNA yielded D and trimming. The sample records 90,000 to 150,000 clones, 85% being singletons. The specimen sequenced was peripheral blood. The rearrangement links TRBV19 to TRBJ2-3, with TRBD1 matching over 8 bases. The sequence derives from a man older than 75 with acute or convalescent COVID-19. The CDR3 bases are TGTGCCAGTAAAAAAAGGGACAGGATTTTAGGGACAGATACGCAGTATTTT. It is translated as CASKKRDRILGTDTQYF.